The following is a T cell receptor (beta chain) sequence with its context. The antigen is undetermined. The study ran its PCR with 60 Vbeta and 13 Jbeta primers. The method was immunoSEQ multiplex PCR; TCRdb's version includes in-frame clones alone and lacks a portion of them. Here the sample spans around 150,000 clones, about 82% being singletons. Looked up from germline, CDR1 is LGHNA and CDR2 is YSLEER. Trimming at V came to 2 bases and at J to 3 bases, leaving 13 bases not matched to a gene. The CDR3 extends over 17 amino acids. The data stem from a study of cytomegalovirus exposure and HLA in healthy donors. Study observations and caveats: Analysis was carried out at a later point, and it linked a missense DCLRE1C variant to TCR beta V- and J-gene trimming. When a later analysis compared HLA-associated TCR beta chains with equally common others, the HLA-associated chains turned out to be more clonally expanded and to have lower generation probabilities. Available immune exposure information was restricted to CMV serostatus only.

The chain employs TRBV4-3 and TRBJ2-7; 7 positions match TRBD1. The source material was PBMCs. The receptor was derived from a woman aged 40 to 50 in good health and CMV-seropositive. The CDR3: CASSQQVTQTGLYEQYF. The CDR3 DNA reads as TGCGCCAGCAGCCAACAAGTCACACAGACAGGGCTCTACGAGCAGTACTTC.